The 8 T cell receptor beta chains given below trace back to one sample, sequenced in a study of blood T cell repertoires in COVID-19. The table came from immunoSEQ multiplex PCR; TCRdb's copy has only in-frame clones and leaves some out. There are tens of thousands of clones in the sample; approximately 80% occur only once, and 15% to 20% lies in the top ten. Sequenced: peripheral blood. These TCRs come from a human donor in a cohort sampled during active COVID-19.

In its sample, this clone was seen a few times. CDR3 sequence: CASATGIGGNTIYF. The CDR3 bases are TGTGCCAGCGCCACAGGGATAGGAGGAAACACCATATATTTT. The V and J genes are TRBV11-1 and TRBJ1-3, with D perhaps TRBD1 (6 bases). V gave up 8 bases and J gave up 4 bases, with 15 bases separating them. The CDR3 has 14 amino acids. Germline assignment: CDR1 SGHAT and CDR2 FQDESV (reference sequence).

V is TRBV20-1 and J is TRBJ1-4; perhaps TRBD1 as D (5 bases). Germline CDR1 is DFQATT and CDR2 is SNEGSKA (reference sequence). V was trimmed by 1 base and J by 10 bases, leaving 7 bases between them. This CDR3 region has 11 residues. The CDR3 spells CSARGQGKLFF. CDR3 DNA: TGCAGTGCTAGAGGGCAGGGAAAACTGTTTTTT.

V gene TRBV9 combines with J gene TRBJ2-1; 10 bases line up with TRBD2. The CDR3 is 17 residues long. V trimming: 0 bases; J trimming: 0 bases; junction bases outside the gene matches: 3. Germline loops: CDR1 SGDLS, CDR2 YYNGEE. CDR3 amino acids: CASSVGASGSSYNEQFF. CDR3 sequence (DNA): TGTGCCAGCAGCGTAGGAGCTAGCGGGAGCTCCTACAATGAGCAGTTCTTC.

This clone was counted a single time. The gene calls are TRBV28 and TRBJ2-7; 9 bases fit TRBD2. This CDR3 has 20 amino acids. The germline V gene encodes CDR1 MDHEN and CDR2 SYDVKM. V shed 3 bases and J 5 bases; nucleotides not matched to a gene: 23. CDR3 sequence (DNA): TGTGCCAGCAGTTTCCAGAAGGGGGAGGCGGGAGGGTACCCTACGGACGAGCAGTACTTC. The encoded protein is CASSFQKGEAGGYPTDEQYF. Based on the CDR3 plus reference TRBV28 and TRBJ2-7, the full variable domain is DVKVTQSSRYLVKRTGEKVFLECVQDMDHENMFWYRQDPGLGLRLIYFSYDVKMKEKGDIPEGYSVSREKKERFSLILESASTNQTSMYLCASSFQKGEAGGYPTDEQYFGPGTRLTVT.

This clone appeared a single time. This chain joins TRBV24-1 and TRBJ2-3, with D uncertain. The length of the CDR3 is 14 residues. Deletions cut 4 bases from V and 1 base from J, with 8 bases between. Germline V lookup: CDR1 KGHDR, CDR2 SFDVKD. The CDR3 bases are TGTGCCACCAGTGACCCGAGAGGCACAGATACGCAGTATTTT. This codes for CATSDPRGTDTQYF.

In nucleotides, the CDR3 is TGTGCCAGCAGCCAACCAGAGGGGGAAGGCTACACCTTC. The encoded protein is CASSQPEGEGYTF. V gene TRBV6-5 combines with J gene TRBJ1-2; possibly TRBD1 for D (6 bases). The germline CDR1 and CDR2 sequences are MNHEY and SVGAGI. The CDR3 is 13 residues long. Between the trimmed V and J ends, which lost 6 bases and 8 bases, there was a span of 16 bases.

CDR3 region: CASSILSTSGGYNEQFF. DNA for the CDR3: TGTGCCAGTAGTATACTGTCTACTAGCGGCGGTTACAATGAGCAGTTCTTC. V is TRBV19 and J is TRBJ2-1, with TRBD2 matching over 8 bases. J gave up 4 bases and V 2 bases, and 10 bases lay outside the gene matches. Germline lookup yields CDR1 LNHDA and CDR2 SQIVND (reference sequence). The CDR3 contains 17 residues.

The CDR3 loop is CASSLEGAPEQYF. CDR3 coding DNA: TGCGCCAGCAGCTTGGAAGGGGCGCCCGAGCAGTACTTC. The chain joins TRBV5-1 to TRBJ2-7; a weak D match, TRBD1 (5 bases). Per germline, CDR1 SGHRS and CDR2 YFSETQ. V was pared by 0 bases and J by 6 bases, with 10 bases between. The CDR3 has 13 amino acids.